The rows below give T cell receptor beta chains drawn from one sample of a study of T-cell reconstitution after alpha-beta-depleted transplantation in children. TCRdb redid the calling of the PCR reads with MiXCR, one entry per CDR3 protein. The sample lists about 980,000 distinct CDR3 sequences, about 29% occurring once. The sequences come from PBMCs, mostly from graft donor cells, collected 360 days after TCRalphabeta/CD19-depleted stem cell transplant. The receptors here all came from a boy in the first two years of life who had a stem cell transplant for SCID, so the T cells may come from the graft donor. CDR3s include the opening cysteine and the closing phenylalanine or tryptophan.

cdr3_aa: CSAVPKGHVSYNEQFF; v_call: TRBV20-1
cdr3_aa: CASNGQNTEAFF; v_call: TRBV28
cdr3_aa: CSATGSMNTEAFF; v_call: TRBV20-1
cdr3_aa: CSATKTGRIYEQYF; v_call: TRBV20-1
cdr3_aa: CASSLAVGGNTEAFF; v_call: TRBV5-1
cdr3_aa: CAISDRPADEQFF; v_call: TRBV10-3
cdr3_aa: CASSAGGDRATYEQYF; v_call: TRBV5-1
cdr3_aa: CASAFRGTPGSQHF; v_call: TRBV6-1
cdr3_aa: CSALPGQGYYNEQFF; v_call: TRBV29-1
cdr3_aa: CASSWGYSSYNEQFF; v_call: TRBV2
cdr3_aa: CASSQLSTSPEQYF; v_call: TRBV4-2
cdr3_aa: CATSRDYQNTEAFF; v_call: TRBV15
cdr3_aa: CASSPPVGRKEAFF; v_call: TRBV18
cdr3_aa: CASSPANNYGYTF; v_call: TRBV7-8
cdr3_aa: CAASRGEQYF; v_call: TRBV27
cdr3_aa: CASSFPQGRGANVLTF; v_call: TRBV7-9
cdr3_aa: CAHLLGGPANVLTF; v_call: TRBV7-9
cdr3_aa: CASSSDRGSEQYF; v_call: TRBV7-2
cdr3_aa: CSATPEGGYTEAFF; v_call: TRBV20-1
cdr3_aa: CSARVDINRGAEKLFF; v_call: TRBV20-1
cdr3_aa: CASSYSAGGSDTQYF; v_call: TRBV6-5
cdr3_aa: CASSLVTGPGYTF; v_call: TRBV12-3/TRBV12-4
cdr3_aa: CASSPRRRPNTGELFF; v_call: TRBV7-8
cdr3_aa: CASSLTGFYGYTF; v_call: TRBV28
cdr3_aa: CATGVLFGAGQPQHF; v_call: TRBV24-1
cdr3_aa: CASSYSWGSLAPRSTDTQYF; v_call: TRBV6-2/TRBV6-3
cdr3_aa: CSARDSDRPRYGYTF; v_call: TRBV20-1
cdr3_aa: CSVDDRGEYTEAFF; v_call: TRBV29-1
cdr3_aa: CASSSLLGGDTEAFF; v_call: TRBV5-1
cdr3_aa: CASRESGRLGEQYF; v_call: TRBV6-2/TRBV6-3
cdr3_aa: CASSHIRQGEFF; v_call: TRBV4-1
cdr3_aa: CSANALEGQSPYEQYF; v_call: TRBV20-1
cdr3_aa: CASSSPLLQGGGHEQFF; v_call: TRBV5-1
cdr3_aa: CASSYSMSIPNYGYTF; v_call: TRBV6-5
cdr3_aa: CASSQDGLAGGEETQYF; v_call: TRBV4-2
cdr3_aa: CASSPTGGEGNTEAFF; v_call: TRBV7-9
cdr3_aa: CASSRWGANQETQYF; v_call: TRBV28
cdr3_aa: CASTNPRGSTEAFF; v_call: TRBV5-4
cdr3_aa: CAISGGVGGPYNEQFF; v_call: TRBV10-3
cdr3_aa: CASSYDHATEAFF; v_call: TRBV7-2
cdr3_aa: CAISEILGGLAGKETQYF; v_call: TRBV10-3
cdr3_aa: CASSQRTGGTSGGVNEQFF; v_call: TRBV11-2
cdr3_aa: CASSFLGTGVDKSYNEQFF; v_call: TRBV27